This T cell receptor (beta chain) is from a study of early T cells in non-severe SARS-CoV-2 infection. General study findings and limits: The matching step, a VDJdb search, favored anti-spike CD8 responses and missed private and CD4 specificities.

Unique molecular identifier tags were affixed to discrete cDNA molecules. TCRdb re-derived calls from the 5' RACE reads in MiXCR, one entry per CDR3 protein. The sample records about 83,000 distinct CDR3 sequences, roughly 13% being singletons. With regard to this clonotype: What it binds is not known. At one end the junction does not follow the germline gene, possibly because of a read error.

The CDR3 covers 12 residues. Germline lookup yields CDR1 SNHLY and CDR2 FYNNEI. Sequenced input: whole blood. This TCR was sampled from an adult who was a healthcare worker with PCR-confirmed SARS-CoV-2 infection or an uninfected control (not recorded which). V usage is TRBV2 and J usage is TRBJ2-5; D not certain. CDR3 amino acids: CASSEAQGTQYF. Here the CDR3 DNA reads TGTGCCAGCAGTGAAGCCCAAGGGACCCAGTACTTC.